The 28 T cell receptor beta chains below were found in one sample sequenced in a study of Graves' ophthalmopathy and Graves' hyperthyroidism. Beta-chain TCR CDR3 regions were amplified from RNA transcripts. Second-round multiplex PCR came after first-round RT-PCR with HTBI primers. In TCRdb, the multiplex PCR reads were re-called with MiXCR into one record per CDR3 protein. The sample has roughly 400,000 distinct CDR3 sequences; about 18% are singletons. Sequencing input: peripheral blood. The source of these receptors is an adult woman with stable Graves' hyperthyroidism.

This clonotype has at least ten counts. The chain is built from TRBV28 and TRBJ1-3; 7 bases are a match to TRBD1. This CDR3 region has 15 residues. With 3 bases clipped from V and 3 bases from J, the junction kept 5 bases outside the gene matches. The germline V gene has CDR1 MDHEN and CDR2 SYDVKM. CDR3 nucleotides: TGTGCCAGCAGTTTCACAGGGGTAGGTGGAAACACCATATATTTT. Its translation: CASSFTGVGGNTIYF.

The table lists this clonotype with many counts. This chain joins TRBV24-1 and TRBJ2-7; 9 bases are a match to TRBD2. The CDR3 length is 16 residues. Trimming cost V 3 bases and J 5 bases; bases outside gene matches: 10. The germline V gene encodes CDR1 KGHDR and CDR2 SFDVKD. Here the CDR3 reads CATSDHSGRNIHEQYF. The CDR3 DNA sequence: TGTGCCACCAGTGATCATAGCGGGAGAAATATCCACGAGCAGTACTTC.

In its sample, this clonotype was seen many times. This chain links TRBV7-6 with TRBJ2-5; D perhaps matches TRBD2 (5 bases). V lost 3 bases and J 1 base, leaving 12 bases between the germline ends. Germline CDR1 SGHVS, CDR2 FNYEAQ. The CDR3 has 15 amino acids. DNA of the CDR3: TGTGCCAGCAGCTTCGGCGGCGGGTCCCAAGAGACCCAGTACTTC. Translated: CASSFGGGSQETQYF. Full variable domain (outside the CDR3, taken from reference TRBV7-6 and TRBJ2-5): GAGVSQSPRYKVTKRGQDVALRCDPISGHVSLYWYRQALGQGPEFLTYFNYEAQQDKSGLPNDRFSAERPEGSISTLTIQRTEQRDSAMYRCASSFGGGSQETQYFGPGTRLLVL.

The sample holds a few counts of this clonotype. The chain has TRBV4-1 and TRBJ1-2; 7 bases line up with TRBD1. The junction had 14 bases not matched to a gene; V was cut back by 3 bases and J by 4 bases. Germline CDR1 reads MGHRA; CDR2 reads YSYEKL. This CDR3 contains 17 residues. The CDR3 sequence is CASSHGGDRGRLYGYTF. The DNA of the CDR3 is TGCGCCAGCAGCCACGGGGGGGACAGAGGGCGCCTCTATGGCTACACCTTC.

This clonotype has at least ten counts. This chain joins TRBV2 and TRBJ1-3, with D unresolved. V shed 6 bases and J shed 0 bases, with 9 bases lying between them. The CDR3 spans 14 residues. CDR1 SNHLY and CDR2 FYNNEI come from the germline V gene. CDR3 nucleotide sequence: TGTGCCAGCAGCCCCAGGATCTCTGGAAACACCATATATTTT. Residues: CASSPRISGNTIYF.

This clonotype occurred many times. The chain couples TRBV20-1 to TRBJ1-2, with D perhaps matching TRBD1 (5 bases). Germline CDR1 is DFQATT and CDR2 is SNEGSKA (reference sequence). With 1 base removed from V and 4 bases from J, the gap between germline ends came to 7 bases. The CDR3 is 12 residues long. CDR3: CSARGQLYGYTF. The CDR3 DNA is TGCAGTGCTAGAGGACAGCTCTATGGCTACACCTTC.

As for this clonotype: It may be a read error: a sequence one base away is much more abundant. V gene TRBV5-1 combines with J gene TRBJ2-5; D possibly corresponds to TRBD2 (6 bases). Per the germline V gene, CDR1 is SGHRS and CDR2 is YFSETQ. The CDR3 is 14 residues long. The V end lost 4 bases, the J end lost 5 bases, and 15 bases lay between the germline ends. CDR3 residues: CASSLASAVETQYF. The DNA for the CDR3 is TGCGCCAGCAGCCTCGCTAGCGCAGTGGAGACCCAGTACTTC.

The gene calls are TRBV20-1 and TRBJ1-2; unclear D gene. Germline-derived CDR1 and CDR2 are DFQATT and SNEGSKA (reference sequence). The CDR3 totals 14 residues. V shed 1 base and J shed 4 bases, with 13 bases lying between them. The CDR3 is CSARVSADGYGYTF. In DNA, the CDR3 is TGCAGTGCTAGAGTTTCAGCCGACGGCTATGGCTACACCTTC.

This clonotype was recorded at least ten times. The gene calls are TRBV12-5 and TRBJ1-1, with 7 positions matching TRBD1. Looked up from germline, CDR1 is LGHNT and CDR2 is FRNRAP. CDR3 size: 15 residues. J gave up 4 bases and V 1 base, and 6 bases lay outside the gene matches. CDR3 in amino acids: CASGLDRQGFTEAFF. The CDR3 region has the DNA TGTGCTAGTGGTTTGGACAGACAGGGCTTCACTGAAGCTTTCTTT.

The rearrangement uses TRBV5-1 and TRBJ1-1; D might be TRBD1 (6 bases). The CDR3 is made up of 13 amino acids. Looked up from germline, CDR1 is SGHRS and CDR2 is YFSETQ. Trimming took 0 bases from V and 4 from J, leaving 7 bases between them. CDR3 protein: CASSLETGTEAFF. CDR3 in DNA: TGCGCCAGCAGCTTGGAGACAGGCACTGAAGCTTTCTTT.

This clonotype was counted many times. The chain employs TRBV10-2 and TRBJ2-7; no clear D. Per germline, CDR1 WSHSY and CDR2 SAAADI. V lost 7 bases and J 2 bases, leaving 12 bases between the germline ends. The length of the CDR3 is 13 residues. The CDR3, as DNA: TGCGCCAGCACAGGATCCCCGGCCTACGAGCAGTACTTC. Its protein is CASTGSPAYEQYF.

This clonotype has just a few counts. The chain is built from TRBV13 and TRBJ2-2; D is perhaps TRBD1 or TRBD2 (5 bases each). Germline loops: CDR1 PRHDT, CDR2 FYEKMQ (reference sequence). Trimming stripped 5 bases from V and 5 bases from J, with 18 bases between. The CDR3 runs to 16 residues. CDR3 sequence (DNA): TGTGCCAGCAGCCTCGATGAGGGGCCTGGAACCGGGGAGCTGTTTTTT. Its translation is CASSLDEGPGTGELFF.

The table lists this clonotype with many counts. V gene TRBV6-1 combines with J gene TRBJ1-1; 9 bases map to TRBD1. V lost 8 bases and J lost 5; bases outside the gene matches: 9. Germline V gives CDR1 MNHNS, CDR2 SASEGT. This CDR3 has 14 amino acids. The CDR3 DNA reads TGTGCCAGCGTCTCGGACGGGACAGGGACTGAAGCTTTCTTT. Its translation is CASVSDGTGTEAFF.

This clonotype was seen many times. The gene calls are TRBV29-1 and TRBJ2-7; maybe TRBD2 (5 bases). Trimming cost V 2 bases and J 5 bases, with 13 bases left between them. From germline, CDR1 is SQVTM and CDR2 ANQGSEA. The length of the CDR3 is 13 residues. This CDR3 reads CSVESPPGNEQYF. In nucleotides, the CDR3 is TGCAGCGTTGAAAGTCCGCCCGGGAACGAGCAGTACTTC.

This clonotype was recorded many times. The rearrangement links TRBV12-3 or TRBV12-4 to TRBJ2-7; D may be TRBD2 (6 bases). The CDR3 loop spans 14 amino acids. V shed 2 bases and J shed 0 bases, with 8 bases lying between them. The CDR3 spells CASSLKGGSYEQYF. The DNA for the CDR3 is TGTGCCAGCAGTTTAAAGGGAGGCTCCTACGAGCAGTACTTC.

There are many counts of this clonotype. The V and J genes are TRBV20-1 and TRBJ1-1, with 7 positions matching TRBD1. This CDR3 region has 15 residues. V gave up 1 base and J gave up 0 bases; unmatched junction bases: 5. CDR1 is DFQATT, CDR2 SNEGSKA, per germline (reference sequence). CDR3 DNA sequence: TGCAGTGCTAGAGGAGCCGGGACAGTGAACACTGAAGCTTTCTTT. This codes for CSARGAGTVNTEAFF.

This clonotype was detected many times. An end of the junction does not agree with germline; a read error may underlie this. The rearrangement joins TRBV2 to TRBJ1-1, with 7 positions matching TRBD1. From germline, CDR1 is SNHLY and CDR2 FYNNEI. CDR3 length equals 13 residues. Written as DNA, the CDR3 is TGTGCCAGCAAGGGGACAGAGAACACTGAAGCTTTCTTC. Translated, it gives CASKGTENTEAFF.

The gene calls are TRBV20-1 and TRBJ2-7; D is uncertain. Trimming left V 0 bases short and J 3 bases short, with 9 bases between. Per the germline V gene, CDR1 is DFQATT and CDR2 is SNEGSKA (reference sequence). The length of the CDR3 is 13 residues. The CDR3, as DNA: TGCAGTGCTAGAGATTTGAGTGACTACGAGCAGTACTTC. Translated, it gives CSARDLSDYEQYF.

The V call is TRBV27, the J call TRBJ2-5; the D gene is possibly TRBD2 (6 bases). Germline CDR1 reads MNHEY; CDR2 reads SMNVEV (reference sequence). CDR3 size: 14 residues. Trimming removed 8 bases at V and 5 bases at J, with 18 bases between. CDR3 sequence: CASSEGPSRETQYF. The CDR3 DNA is TGTGCCAGCTCGGAGGGGCCGAGTCGGGAGACCCAGTACTTC.

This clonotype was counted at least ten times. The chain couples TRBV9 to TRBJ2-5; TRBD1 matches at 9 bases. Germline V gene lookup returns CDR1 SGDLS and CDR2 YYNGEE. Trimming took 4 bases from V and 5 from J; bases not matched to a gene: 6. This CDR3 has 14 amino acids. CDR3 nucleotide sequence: TGTGCCAGCAGCACTACAGGGGGCCTTGAGACCCAGTACTTC. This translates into CASSTTGGLETQYF.

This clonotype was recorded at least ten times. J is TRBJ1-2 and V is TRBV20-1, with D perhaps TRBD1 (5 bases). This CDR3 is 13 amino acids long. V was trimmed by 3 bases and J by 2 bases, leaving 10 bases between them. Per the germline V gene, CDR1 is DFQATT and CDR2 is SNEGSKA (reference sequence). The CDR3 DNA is TGCAGTGCTAGTCTCGACAGAAACTATGGCTACACCTTC. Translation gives CSASLDRNYGYTF.

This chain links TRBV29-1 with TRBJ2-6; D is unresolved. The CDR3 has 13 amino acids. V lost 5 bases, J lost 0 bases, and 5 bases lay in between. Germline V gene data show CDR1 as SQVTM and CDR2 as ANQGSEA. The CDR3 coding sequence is TGCAGCGTTCCCGGCTCTGGGGCCAACGTCCTGACTTTC. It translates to CSVPGSGANVLTF.

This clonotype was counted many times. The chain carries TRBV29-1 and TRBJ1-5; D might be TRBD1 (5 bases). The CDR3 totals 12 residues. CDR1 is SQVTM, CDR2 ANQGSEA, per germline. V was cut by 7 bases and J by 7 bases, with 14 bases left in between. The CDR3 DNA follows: TGCAGCGCGGGGGGATCCGGGCAGCCCCAGCATTTT. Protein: CSAGGSGQPQHF.

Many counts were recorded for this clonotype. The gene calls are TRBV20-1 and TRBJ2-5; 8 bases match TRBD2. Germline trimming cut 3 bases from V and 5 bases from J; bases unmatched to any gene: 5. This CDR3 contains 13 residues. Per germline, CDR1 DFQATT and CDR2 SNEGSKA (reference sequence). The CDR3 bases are TGCAGTGCTAGCGGGAGGGTCCGGGAGACCCAGTACTTC. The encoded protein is CSASGRVRETQYF.

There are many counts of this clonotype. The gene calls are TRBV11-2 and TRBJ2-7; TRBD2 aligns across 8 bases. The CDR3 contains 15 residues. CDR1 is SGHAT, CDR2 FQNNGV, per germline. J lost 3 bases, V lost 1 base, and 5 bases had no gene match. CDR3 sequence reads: CASSLGGRRIYEQYF. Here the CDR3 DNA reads TGTGCCAGCAGCTTAGGCGGGAGGAGGATCTACGAGCAGTACTTC.

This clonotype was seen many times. CDR3 loop: CASSPVGQGNTEAFF. CDR3 in DNA: TGTGCCAGCTCACCGGTGGGGCAGGGGAACACTGAAGCTTTCTTT. The chain recombines TRBV18 with TRBJ1-1; weak D call: TRBD1 (5 bases). The CDR3 extends over 15 amino acids. Trimming took off 3 bases at V and 1 base at J, with 12 bases between the two ends. Germline loops: CDR1 KGHSH, CDR2 LQKENI.

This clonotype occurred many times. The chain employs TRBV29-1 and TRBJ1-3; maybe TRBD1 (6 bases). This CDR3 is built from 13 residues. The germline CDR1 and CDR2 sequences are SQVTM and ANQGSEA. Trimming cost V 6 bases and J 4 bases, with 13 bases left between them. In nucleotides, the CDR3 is TGCAGCGTCGAGGGGGGAGGGGGAAACACCATATATTTT. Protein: CSVEGGGGNTIYF.

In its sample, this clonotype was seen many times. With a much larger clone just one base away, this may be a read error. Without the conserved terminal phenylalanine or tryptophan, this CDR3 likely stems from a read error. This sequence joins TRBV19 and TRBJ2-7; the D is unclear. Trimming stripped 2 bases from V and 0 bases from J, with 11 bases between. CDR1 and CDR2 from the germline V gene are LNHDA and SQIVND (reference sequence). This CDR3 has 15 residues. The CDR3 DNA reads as TGTGCCAGTAGTATATCCGTCGATGTCTCCTACGAGCAGTACCTC. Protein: CASSISVDVSYEQYL.